This TCR beta chain was sequenced in a study of T cell responses to AZD1222 COVID-19 vaccine. The CDR3 loop spans 19 amino acids. CDR1 MNHNY and CDR2 SVGAGI come from the germline V gene (reference sequence). J lost 6 bases, V lost 6 bases, and 24 bases had no gene match. Generated by immunoSEQ multiplex PCR, the TCRdb table keeps only in-frame clones and is missing some. The repertoire holds some 110,000 clones, with 80% to 85% as singletons. This sample comprised peripheral blood, obtained on day 0 of AZD1222 vaccination. The chain carries TRBV6-6 and TRBJ2-7; 9 nucleotides align to TRBD1. This receptor was identified in an adult in good health. The DNA of the CDR3 is TGTGCCAGCAGCCGAGAGACAGGGGGAGATTGGGTTTTCCCTACCGAGCAGTACTTC. This codes for CASSRETGGDWVFPTEQYF.